One and the same sample provided the 31 T cell receptor beta chains below, sequenced in a study of control samples from healthy donors and cancer patients. Some clones are missing from TCRdb's copy, which holds only in-frame ones; the method was immunoSEQ multiplex PCR. The data show 90,000 or so clones, about nine tenths seen once. The sequenced sample consisted of blood. The receptor set was obtained from an older woman in good health.

V is TRBV5-1 and J is TRBJ1-1, with a possible D match to TRBD1 (6 bases). CDR1 and CDR2 from the germline V gene are SGHRS and YFSETQ. V shed 0 bases and J shed 4 bases, with 13 bases lying between them. The CDR3 is made up of 15 amino acids. The CDR3 nucleotides are TGCGCCAGCAGCTTGGACAGGGAATTCGGCACTGAAGCTTTCTTT. Protein sequence: CASSLDREFGTEAFF. The entire variable domain, with the rest obtained from reference TRBV5-1 and TRBJ1-1, is as follows: KAGVTQTPRYLIKTRGQQVTLSCSPISGHRSVSWYQQTPGQGLQFLFEYFSETQRNKGNFPGRFSGRQFSNSRSEMNVSTLELGDSALYLCASSLDREFGTEAFFGQGTRLTVV.

The chain links TRBV11-1 to TRBJ2-3; D perhaps matches TRBD1 (5 bases). The CDR3 has 14 residues. Germline lookup yields CDR1 SGHAT and CDR2 FQDESV (reference sequence). V dropped 7 bases and J dropped 0 bases, with 11 bases sitting between them. The CDR3: CASTRGSSTDTQYF. The CDR3 DNA reads TGTGCCAGCACAAGGGGCTCGAGCACAGATACGCAGTATTTT. The full variable domain, completed using reference TRBV11-1 and TRBJ2-3, is EAEVAQSPRYKITEKSQAVAFWCDPISGHATLYWYRQILGQGPELLVQFQDESVVDDSQLPKDRFSAERLKGVDSTLKIQPAELGDSAMYLCASTRGSSTDTQYFGPGTRLTVL.

This clone was seen only once. J is TRBJ1-1 and V is TRBV2; the D gene is possibly TRBD1 (6 bases). The CDR3 covers 15 residues. V was cut by 4 bases and J by 3 bases, with 15 bases left in between. The germline gives CDR1 SNHLY, CDR2 FYNNEI. CDR3 amino acids: CASSAQGSGDTEAFF. DNA of the CDR3: TGTGCCAGCAGTGCACAGGGATCCGGTGACACTGAAGCTTTCTTT.

This clone was found a few times. The CDR3 here is CSAQTVYEQYF. CDR3 DNA: TGCAGTGCTCAAACGGTTTACGAGCAGTACTTC. V usage is TRBV20-1 and J usage is TRBJ2-7; D unclear. The CDR3 totals 11 residues. Trimming pared 5 bases from V and 4 bases from J, leaving 9 bases between. Germline values: CDR1 DFQATT, CDR2 SNEGSKA (reference sequence).

By sample share, this clone is medium-sized. This chain links TRBV30 with TRBJ1-1; D ambiguous. Looked up from germline, CDR1 is GTSNPN and CDR2 is SVGIG (reference sequence). V lost 4 bases and J lost 1, with 7 bases in between. This CDR3 comprises 12 residues. The CDR3 loop is CAWTNKNTEAFF. The DNA for the CDR3 is TGTGCCTGGACCAATAAGAACACTGAAGCTTTCTTT.

Relative to its sample, this clone is medium-sized. The CDR3 DNA sequence: TGTGCCATAGGGACAGGCACCTCTGGTCAGCCCCAGCATTTT. Translating it yields CAIGTGTSGQPQHF. This chain connects TRBV10-3 to TRBJ1-5; the match to TRBD1 covers 8 bases. The CDR3 has 14 residues. Germline V gene lookup returns CDR1 ENHRY and CDR2 SYGVKD. Unmatched junction bases numbered 10, after V lost 9 bases and J lost 6 bases.

The chain is built from TRBV9 and TRBJ1-2; D is perhaps TRBD1 (5 bases). CDR3 length: 13 amino acids. Deletions cut 3 bases from V and 3 bases from J, with 9 bases between. Germline-derived CDR1 and CDR2 are SGDLS and YYNGEE. The CDR3 sequence: CASSAGGDYGYTF. In DNA, the CDR3 is TGTGCCAGCAGCGCTGGGGGGGACTATGGCTACACCTTC.

This rearrangement joins TRBV2 to TRBJ1-3; no definite D call. This CDR3 is 15 amino acids long. V lost 7 bases and J lost 3, with 16 bases in between. Germline CDR1 is SNHLY and CDR2 is FYNNEI. This chain's CDR3 is CASTSRRGSGNTIYF. For the CDR3, the DNA is TGTGCCAGCACCTCAAGAAGAGGGAGTGGAAACACCATATATTTT.

CDR3 nucleotide sequence: TGTGCCAGCAGTGACACCCGCTACACCTTC. Amino acid sequence: CASSDTRYTF. The chain joins TRBV6-1 to TRBJ1-2, with unresolved D. This CDR3 comprises 10 residues. V was cut by 3 bases and J by 9 bases, with 5 bases left in between. CDR1 is MNHNS, CDR2 SASEGT, per germline.

This chain uses TRBV5-1 with TRBJ1-1; perhaps TRBD1 as D (6 bases). CDR1 is SGHRS and CDR2 is YFSETQ in the germline V gene. V dropped 4 bases and J dropped 1 base, with 8 bases sitting between them. The CDR3 runs 13 residues. CDR3 protein: CASSVQGNTEAFF. The DNA of the CDR3 is TGCGCCAGCAGCGTACAGGGGAACACTGAAGCTTTCTTT. The full variable domain, rest sourced from reference TRBV5-1 and TRBJ1-1, is KAGVTQTPRYLIKTRGQQVTLSCSPISGHRSVSWYQQTPGQGLQFLFEYFSETQRNKGNFPGRFSGRQFSNSRSEMNVSTLELGDSALYLCASSVQGNTEAFFGQGTRLTVV.

The chain uses TRBV28 and TRBJ2-1, with unresolved D. The CDR3 runs 12 residues. With 2 bases removed from V and 9 bases from J, the gap between germline ends came to 8 bases. CDR1 and CDR2 from the germline V gene are MDHEN and SYDVKM. The DNA for the CDR3 is TGTGCCAGCAGTTTAGGCGTCGGTGAGCAGTTCTTC. Its protein product is CASSLGVGEQFF.

The chain links TRBV7-2 to TRBJ2-7; D is uncertain. The CDR3 has 12 residues. The germline V and J ends were trimmed by 5 bases and 4 bases, with 9 bases remaining between them. The germline gives CDR1 SGHTA, CDR2 FQGNSA. Written as DNA, the CDR3 is TGTGCCAGCAGCCCCTTGGGTTACGAGCAGTACTTC. This encodes CASSPLGYEQYF.

The chain employs TRBV11-2 and TRBJ2-3; TRBD1 matches at 10 bases. CDR3 length: 16 residues. Germline values: CDR1 SGHAT, CDR2 FQNNGV. V lost 2 bases to trimming and J lost 5 bases; unmatched junction nucleotides: 7. This CDR3 is CASSLTSGTGEDTQYF. The CDR3, as DNA: TGTGCCAGCAGCTTAACTTCCGGGACAGGGGAAGATACGCAGTATTTT.

This clone has only one observation. This chain uses TRBV12-3 or TRBV12-4 with TRBJ1-2, with TRBD1 as a possible D gene (5 bases). V gave up 3 bases and J gave up 8 bases, with 13 bases separating them. The CDR3 spans 13 residues. This chain's CDR3 is CASSFPGRRGYTF. CDR3 bases: TGTGCCAGCAGTTTCCCAGGGAGGAGAGGCTACACCTTC.

This clone was observed once. This sequence joins TRBV11-2 and TRBJ2-5; D may match TRBD1 or TRBD2 (6 bases each). V lost 3 bases and J 5 bases, leaving 16 bases between the germline ends. Looked up from germline, CDR1 is SGHAT and CDR2 is FQNNGV. This CDR3 spans 15 amino acids. CDR3 bases: TGTGCCAGCAGCTTTAGGGGGGCGCGGGATGAGACCCAGTACTTC. This translates into CASSFRGARDETQYF.

V is TRBV7-2 and J is TRBJ2-7; TRBD1 matches at 8 bases. The CDR3 sequence is 14 residues long. V dropped 4 bases and J dropped 2; count of bases not matched to a gene: 4. CDR1 and CDR2 (germline): SGHTA, FQGNSA. The CDR3 here is CASSYIQGAYEQYF. In DNA form, the CDR3 reads TGTGCCAGCAGCTACATACAGGGGGCCTACGAGCAGTACTTC.

The V and J genes are TRBV2 and TRBJ2-7; 9 nucleotides align to TRBD1. Trimming cost V 1 base and J 5 bases; bases outside gene matches: 3. The CDR3 length is 14 residues. CDR1 and CDR2 from the germline V gene are SNHLY and FYNNEI. CDR3 sequence: CASSEDRGRHEQYF. Written as DNA, the CDR3 is TGTGCCAGCAGTGAAGACAGGGGGCGCCACGAGCAGTACTTC.

V usage is TRBV12-3 or TRBV12-4 and J usage is TRBJ1-1, with D maybe TRBD1 (6 bases). This CDR3 is 13 amino acids long. Trimming shortened V by 6 bases and J by 3 bases, and 11 bases separated the two germline ends. CDR3 sequence: CASRRSGDTEAFF. DNA for the CDR3: TGTGCCAGCAGGCGTTCAGGGGACACTGAAGCTTTCTTT.

The chain recombines TRBV27 with TRBJ1-1, with D possibly matching TRBD1 (6 bases). From germline, CDR1 is MNHEY and CDR2 SMNVEV (reference sequence). This CDR3 spans 12 amino acids. V was shortened by 4 bases and J by 10 bases, with 13 bases between the two germline ends. This chain's CDR3 is CASSSVQGRAFF. The CDR3 DNA is TGTGCCAGCAGTTCGGTACAGGGTAGAGCTTTCTTT.

The chain employs TRBV14 and TRBJ2-1, with 11 bases matching TRBD2. Trimming removed 4 bases from V and 9 bases from J; junction bases left unmatched: 8. Germline CDR1 reads SGHDN; CDR2 reads FVKESK. The CDR3 is 15 residues long. The CDR3 reads CASSPLTSGRGEQFF. The CDR3 nucleotides are TGTGCCAGCAGCCCCTTAACTAGCGGGAGAGGTGAGCAGTTCTTC.

The CDR3, as DNA: TGTGCCAGCAGTCGCCCCGGTGGGGGGAACTATGGCTACACCTTC. This encodes CASSRPGGGNYGYTF. The chain carries TRBV6-5 and TRBJ1-2, with D possibly TRBD1 on 5 matching bases. CDR3 length equals 15 residues. Germline-derived CDR1 and CDR2 are MNHEY and SVGAGI. V lost 5 bases and J 2 bases, leaving 15 bases between the germline ends.

The chain joins TRBV5-1 to TRBJ2-7; 7 bases match TRBD1. Germline CDR1 reads SGHRS; CDR2 reads YFSETQ. The junction had 9 bases not matched to a gene; V was cut back by 5 bases and J by 7 bases. This CDR3 has 13 residues. The CDR3 loop reads CASRRDRTGEQYF. The CDR3 DNA follows: TGCGCCAGCAGACGGGACAGAACAGGGGAGCAGTACTTC. The variable domain in full, completed from reference TRBV5-1 and TRBJ2-7, reads KAGVTQTPRYLIKTRGQQVTLSCSPISGHRSVSWYQQTPGQGLQFLFEYFSETQRNKGNFPGRFSGRQFSNSRSEMNVSTLELGDSALYLCASRRDRTGEQYFGPGTRLTVT.

The chain recombines TRBV30 with TRBJ2-7; perhaps TRBD1 as D (6 bases). The CDR3 is 13 amino acids. Deletions cut 2 bases from V and 7 bases from J, with 15 bases between. CDR1 GTSNPN and CDR2 SVGIG come from the germline V gene (reference sequence). The CDR3 protein is CAWSQGPPGEQYF. The CDR3 DNA follows: TGTGCCTGGAGTCAGGGGCCTCCGGGGGAGCAGTACTTC.

The chain is built from TRBV19 and TRBJ2-5; 7 bases agree with TRBD2. The ends lost 7 bases at V and 1 base at J; junction bases unmatched: 6. In germline, CDR1 is LNHDA, CDR2 SQIVND (reference sequence). CDR3 size: 14 residues. The CDR3 nucleotides read TGTGCCAGTAAGAAAGCGGGGAGCCAAGAGACCCAGTACTTC. Encoded protein: CASKKAGSQETQYF.

The V and J genes are TRBV29-1 and TRBJ1-5, with 9 nucleotides matching TRBD1. Losses at the gene ends were 6 bases for V and 3 bases for J; bases not matched to a gene: 6. CDR3 size: 14 residues. CDR1 is SQVTM and CDR2 is ANQGSEA in the germline V gene. CDR3 protein: CSVTGTGINQPQHF. The CDR3 region has the DNA TGCAGCGTAACCGGGACAGGGATCAATCAGCCCCAGCATTTT.

The chain combines TRBV5-4 with TRBJ2-6; 10 bases align to TRBD1. Per germline, CDR1 SGHNT and CDR2 YYREEE (reference sequence). The trim removed 4 bases at V and 0 bases at J, leaving 4 bases unmatched. This CDR3 spans 17 amino acids. CDR3 bases: TGTGCCAGCAGCCCGGGACAGGGGATCTCTGGGGCCAACGTCCTGACTTTC. As protein: CASSPGQGISGANVLTF.

This clone was observed once. The chain couples TRBV9 to TRBJ2-7; TRBD2 agrees at 7 bases. The CDR3 spans 17 residues. V gave up 0 bases and J gave up 0 bases; unmatched junction bases: 9. Germline CDR1 is SGDLS and CDR2 is YYNGEE. The CDR3 spells CASSVDPHPSGSYEQYF. The CDR3 DNA is TGTGCCAGCAGCGTAGACCCCCACCCTAGCGGCTCCTACGAGCAGTACTTC.

The chain employs TRBV6-5 and TRBJ1-1; 10 bases align to TRBD1. Trimming at V came to 6 bases and at J to 5 bases, leaving 3 bases not matched to a gene. Per germline, CDR1 MNHEY and CDR2 SVGAGI. There are 13 residues in the CDR3. The CDR3, as DNA: TGTGCCAGCAGGAGGACAGGGGGGACTGAAGCTTTCTTT. Translating gives CASRRTGGTEAFF.

This sequence joins TRBV3-1 (or the pseudogene TRBV3-2) and TRBJ1-1; D perhaps matches TRBD1 (6 bases). Germline CDR1 LGHDT, CDR2 YNNKEL (reference sequence). The germline V and J ends were trimmed by 7 bases and 0 bases, with 15 bases remaining between them. The CDR3 is 15 residues long. The CDR3 DNA reads as TGTGCCAGCAAAAGGGGGGCCAGCATGAACACTGAAGCTTTCTTT. This sequence encodes CASKRGASMNTEAFF.

DNA of the CDR3: TGTGCCAGCAGCTCCGGGACTAGCGGGGTCGTGGATACGCAGTATTTT. It codes for CASSSGTSGVVDTQYF. The chain links TRBV11-2 to TRBJ2-3; 13 bases line up with TRBD2. Trimming at V came to 4 bases and at J to 6 bases, leaving 7 bases not matched to a gene. CDR1 is SGHAT and CDR2 is FQNNGV in the germline V gene. CDR3 length equals 16 residues.

The chain recombines TRBV28 with TRBJ1-6; possibly TRBD1 for D (5 bases). CDR1 is MDHEN and CDR2 is SYDVKM in the germline V gene. With 6 bases removed from V and 7 bases from J, the gap between germline ends came to 16 bases. CDR3 size: 15 residues. CDR3 bases: TGTGCCAGCAGGGACGTCACAGGAGTAAATTCACCCCTCCACTTT. Protein product: CASRDVTGVNSPLHF.